The next 13 T cell receptor beta chains were all read from a single sample in a study of beta chain features in type 1 diabetes. TCRB transcripts that were expressed got sequenced, as all of the isolated RNA had been reverse transcribed. Libraries were prepared by immunoSEQ multiplex PCR; TCRdb keeps only in-frame clonotypes and omits some of them. The sample holds roughly 700,000 clones, around an eighth seen once. Study results and limitations: Researchers report that Type 1 diabetes patients had moderately but significantly shorter TCRB CDR3s across all four CD4+ subsets.

No cognate antigen is known for these TCRs. Sequenced material: naive CD4+ T cells from blood. The receptor set was obtained from a man between 18 and 35 years old with type 1 diabetes.

As concerns this clone: Additional DNA sequences in this sample encode the identical CDR3. The V call is TRBV18, the J call TRBJ1-5, with D unclear. The germline V gene has CDR1 KGHSH and CDR2 LQKENI. V dropped 3 bases and J dropped 0 bases, with 6 bases sitting between them. The CDR3 totals 14 residues. This chain's CDR3 is CASSPTVSNQPQHF. In DNA, the CDR3 is TGTGCCAGCTCACCGACGGTTAGCAATCAGCCCCAGCATTTT.

The chain combines TRBV30 with TRBJ1-1, with D possibly being TRBD1 (5 bases). The germline V gene encodes CDR1 GTSNPN and CDR2 SVGIG (reference sequence). V was cut by 1 base and J by 5 bases, with 11 bases left in between. This CDR3 has 13 amino acids. The CDR3 region is CAWSELGETEAFF. CDR3 bases: TGTGCCTGGAGTGAGCTGGGGGAGACTGAAGCTTTCTTT.

The J gene is TRBJ2-5, the V gene TRBV11-1; 9 bases are shared with TRBD2. V dropped 1 base and J dropped 5; count of bases not matched to a gene: 2. Germline V gene sequence: CDR1 SGHAT, CDR2 FQDESV (reference sequence). The CDR3 covers 14 residues. In DNA, the CDR3 is TGTGCCAGCAGCTTAGTAGCGGGGGAGGAGACCCAGTACTTC. This sequence encodes CASSLVAGEETQYF. The entire variable domain, with the rest obtained from reference TRBV11-1 and TRBJ2-5, is as follows: EAEVAQSPRYKITEKSQAVAFWCDPISGHATLYWYRQILGQGPELLVQFQDESVVDDSQLPKDRFSAERLKGVDSTLKIQPAELGDSAMYLCASSLVAGEETQYFGPGTRLLVL.

Concerning this clone: The sample has other DNA sequences that encode this CDR3 too. The chain is built from TRBV28 and TRBJ1-6; 8 bases line up with TRBD1. Germline CDR1 is MDHEN and CDR2 is SYDVKM. The J segment lost 9 bases and the V segment lost 4 bases, leaving 8 bases of the junction unmatched. The CDR3 covers 15 residues. As DNA, the CDR3 is TGTGCCAGCAGTTCAGGACAGGGAAACGGTTCACCCCTCCACTTT. Protein sequence: CASSSGQGNGSPLHF.

This chain joins TRBV25-1 and TRBJ2-7, with 8 bases fitting TRBD1. Germline CDR1 and CDR2: MGHDK and SYGVNS. Trimming removed 5 bases from V and 5 bases from J; junction bases left unmatched: 8. The CDR3 runs 14 residues. Written as DNA, the CDR3 is TGTGCCAGCAGTCCCATCGACAGGGGTGACGAGCAGTACTTC. It codes for CASSPIDRGDEQYF.

This clone was seen only a few times. The chain couples TRBV5-1 to TRBJ2-5, with 9 nucleotides matching TRBD2. Germline V CDR1 and CDR2: SGHRS, YFSETQ. The CDR3 length is 13 residues. The V segment lost 5 bases and the J segment 6 bases; nucleotides outside the gene matches: 5. The CDR3 protein is CASREAGGKTQYF. The CDR3 DNA sequence: TGCGCCAGCAGGGAAGCGGGGGGAAAGACCCAGTACTTC.

The V gene is TRBV25-1, the J gene TRBJ2-5; 8 bases are shared with TRBD1. The V gene end was trimmed by 2 bases and the J gene end by 4 bases; junction bases not matched to a gene: 3. CDR3 size: 14 residues. Germline lookup yields CDR1 MGHDK and CDR2 SYGVNS. The CDR3 DNA sequence: TGTGCCAGCAGTGAAGGACAGGGTTTAGAGACCCAGTACTTC. This sequence encodes CASSEGQGLETQYF.

The chain joins TRBV30 to TRBJ1-3; no definite D call. Germline CDR1 reads GTSNPN; CDR2 reads SVGIG (reference sequence). The V and J ends lost 5 bases and 0 bases respectively, with 8 bases between them. This CDR3 has 13 residues. CDR3 DNA sequence: TGTGCCTGGTCCTTTGGCTCTGGAAACACCATATATTTT. The encoded protein is CAWSFGSGNTIYF.

This clone showed up just a few times. The CDR3 region is CASSELSPDSGNTIYF. The CDR3 DNA is TGTGCCAGCAGTGAACTATCACCGGACTCTGGAAACACCATATATTTT. The chain joins TRBV2 to TRBJ1-3; D remains ambiguous. Trimming took off 2 bases at V and 0 bases at J, with 11 bases between the two ends. The CDR3 length is 16 residues. Germline V gene data show CDR1 as SNHLY and CDR2 as FYNNEI.

This clone was seen a handful of times. The genes are TRBV5-1 and TRBJ1-1, with D uncertain. This CDR3 is built from 15 residues. The germline CDR1 and CDR2 sequences are SGHRS and YFSETQ. The ends were cut back, 0 bases at V and 0 bases at J, with 9 bases in the middle. The CDR3 region is CASSLVGRLNTEAFF. The DNA for the CDR3 is TGCGCCAGCAGCTTGGTAGGCCGGTTGAACACTGAAGCTTTCTTT.

The gene calls are TRBV5-6 and TRBJ2-1, with TRBD1 matching 8 bases. Germline CDR1 SGHDT, CDR2 YYEEEE. CDR3 length: 15 residues. J gave up 4 bases and V 5 bases, and 8 bases lay outside the gene matches. The CDR3 bases are TGTGCCAGCAGAGAGGGACAGGAAATGTACAATGAGCAGTTCTTC. Protein sequence: CASREGQEMYNEQFF.

The sample holds a few counts of this clone. This chain links TRBV30 with TRBJ2-5; no clear D gene. This CDR3 is built from 14 residues. V dropped 1 base and J dropped 1 base, with 10 bases sitting between them. Germline loops: CDR1 GTSNPN, CDR2 SVGIG (reference sequence). The CDR3 loop is CAWSDLSTQETQYF. The CDR3, as DNA: TGTGCCTGGAGTGACCTATCTACCCAAGAGACCCAGTACTTC.

The sample holds a few counts of this clone. The chain has TRBV27 and TRBJ2-5; 7 bases map to TRBD1. Per germline, CDR1 MNHEY and CDR2 SMNVEV (reference sequence). After removal of 0 bases from V and 5 bases from J, the junction contained 3 bases not matched to a gene. The CDR3 has 14 residues. The CDR3 DNA reads as TGTGCCAGCAGTTTATCGCTAGGGGGCGAGACCCAGTACTTC. Protein: CASSLSLGGETQYF.